This T cell receptor (beta chain) was profiled in a study of shared clonotypes between healthy human individuals. Scientists sequenced DNA from unsorted PBMC on ten immunoSEQ deep assay plates. Using immunoSEQ multiplex PCR, the repertoire was profiled, and TCRdb retains in-frame clones only, with some absent. The repertoire holds around 440,000 clones, with about 74% as singletons. Germline V gives CDR1 SGHAT, CDR2 FQNNGV. CDR3 length equals 15 residues. Trimming cost V 0 bases and J 3 bases; bases outside gene matches: 3. The material sequenced was PBMCs. This clonotype was obtained from a middle-aged woman in good health. Some clones in this sample may be carry-over from other donors' samples. The V and J genes are TRBV11-2 and TRBJ2-7; the match to TRBD1 covers 9 bases. The CDR3 here is CASSLEGQGSYEQYF. Here the CDR3 DNA reads TGTGCCAGCAGCTTAGAGGGACAGGGTAGCTACGAGCAGTACTTC.